A selection of T cell receptor beta chains follows, all from one sample in a study of blood T cell repertoires in COVID-19. TCRdb's table, derived via immunoSEQ multiplex PCR, lists solely in-frame clones and lacks some. Of a few hundred thousand clones in the sample, approximately 89% were seen once. Sequencing input: PBMCs or T cells enriched from blood (not recorded which). The receptors come from a woman in her 50s who had been exposed to COVID-19. Each CDR3 is given with its conserved first and last residue. Fields, in order: J gene, D gene, V gene, clone size, CDR3 DNA, CDR3 protein. D genes are given only for firm matches. Not all rows give a size; the values are once, few, many and, for expanded clones, a class.

TRBJ1-4 TRBD1 TRBV6-5 NA TGTGCCAGCAGTTCCCGGGACAGGGGGTTAAATGAAAAACTGTTTTTT CASSSRDRGLNEKLFF
TRBJ2-1 TRBD1 TRBV11-3 NA TGTGCCAGCAGCCCGCGATCCGGGACAGGGGTCAATGAGCAGTTCTTC CASSPRSGTGVNEQFF
TRBJ2-7 TRBD2 TRBV5-5 NA TGTGCCAGCAGCCTCCCGGGACTAGTGGGCGAGCAGTACTTC CASSLPGLVGEQYF
TRBJ1-6 NA TRBV2 NA TGTGCCAGCCTTGGACAGCCTAGCTCCTATAATTCACCCCTCCACTTT CASLGQPSSYNSPLHF
TRBJ1-6 TRBD1 TRBV19 once TGTGCCACCTCAGGGGGTACAGGGGATTCACCCCTCCACTTT CATSGGTGDSPLHF
TRBJ1-2 TRBD1 TRBV18 NA TGTGCCAGCTCACCGGGACAGGCAAACTATGGCTACACCTTC CASSPGQANYGYTF
TRBJ1-6 TRBD1 TRBV5-4 NA TGTGCCAGCAGCTTTGGGACAGTAGATTCACCCCTCCACTTT CASSFGTVDSPLHF
TRBJ1-6 TRBD1 TRBV19 once TGTGCCAGTAGTATGGGGCGACAGGGGCCCTTCCTATATAATTCACCCCTCCACTTT CASSMGRQGPFLYNSPLHF
TRBJ2-1 NA TRBV4-2 NA TGTGCCAGCAGCCCAACTGGGGGGTTAGAGAATGAGCAGTTCTTC CASSPTGGLENEQFF
TRBJ2-5 TRBD2 TRBV19 NA TGTGCCAGTAGTGATCTAGCGGTTTTCCAAGAGACCCAGTACTTC CASSDLAVFQETQYF
TRBJ2-7 TRBD1 TRBV5-1 few TGCGCCAGCAGCCCCGATGGGACACCGGGACAGTCCTTCCACGAGCAGTACTTC CASSPDGTPGQSFHEQYF
TRBJ2-5 NA TRBV5-4 NA TGTGCCAGCAGCCCGACAGAGAACCAAGAGACCCAGTACTTC CASSPTENQETQYF
TRBJ2-3 TRBD2 TRBV6-2/TRBV6-3 NA TGTGCCAGCAGTTTTGGAGGACTAGCGTCAGATACGCAGTATTTT CASSFGGLASDTQYF
TRBJ2-7 NA TRBV5-4 NA TGTGCCAGCAGCTTGGATCGGGGGGCCAGATACGAGCAGTACTTC CASSLDRGARYEQYF
TRBJ1-1 NA TRBV27 NA TGTGCCAGCAGTCGGAACAGGGAGGGGAACACTGAAGCTTTCTTT CASSRNREGNTEAFF
TRBJ1-1 TRBD1 TRBV5-1 few TGCGCCAGCAGCGACCAACCACGGGACAGGGCTGCGAACACTGAAGCTTTCTTT CASSDQPRDRAANTEAFF
TRBJ2-5 TRBD2 TRBV11-2 NA TGTGCCAGCAGCCGAACTGGGGGGGGCCAAGAGACCCAGTACTTC CASSRTGGGQETQYF
TRBJ2-2 NA TRBV29-1 few TGCAGCGTTTCCTCCAGGGTAAACACCGGGGAGCTGTTTTTT CSVSSRVNTGELFF
TRBJ2-2 TRBD2 TRBV30 NA TGTGCCTGGAACCCCCGGACTAGCGGGGCGAACACCGGGGAGCTGTTTTTT CAWNPRTSGANTGELFF
TRBJ1-6 NA TRBV30 NA TGTGCCTGGCGGAAGAAGGGGCCGCTCCCCCTACCCCTCCACTTT CAWRKKGPLPLPLHF
TRBJ1-5 NA TRBV12-3/TRBV12-4 NA TGTGCCAGCAGTTTCACAGAGAATCAGCCCCAGCATTTT CASSFTENQPQHF
TRBJ1-2 NA TRBV9 few TGTGCCAGCAGCGACGGGGTCTCCGGGTACTATGGCTACACCTTC CASSDGVSGYYGYTF